This record covers a single T cell receptor beta chain. The protocol was immunoSEQ multiplex PCR, while the TCRdb copy is restricted to in-frame clones and leaves out a portion. Here the sample spans 200,000 to 250,000 clones, 87% being singletons. This specimen belongs to a study of blood T cell repertoires in COVID-19. Between the trimmed V and J ends, which lost 1 base and 3 bases, there was a span of 10 bases. CDR3 length: 14 residues. Germline lookup yields CDR1 SEHNR and CDR2 FQNEAQ (reference sequence). The chain carries TRBV7-9 and TRBJ2-7, with D perhaps TRBD2 (6 bases). Input material: peripheral blood. This receptor was identified in a man between 35 and 55 years old with active or convalescent COVID-19. The CDR3 region is CASSLVADLYEQYF. The CDR3 coding sequence is TGTGCCAGCAGCTTAGTAGCGGATCTCTACGAGCAGTACTTC. Full variable domain (rest looked up from reference TRBV7-9 and TRBJ2-7): DTGVSQNPRHKITKRGQNVTFRCDPISEHNRLYWYRQTLGQGPEFLTYFQNEAQLEKSRLLSDRFSAERPKGSFSTLEIQRTEQGDSAMYLCASSLVADLYEQYFGPGTRLTVT.